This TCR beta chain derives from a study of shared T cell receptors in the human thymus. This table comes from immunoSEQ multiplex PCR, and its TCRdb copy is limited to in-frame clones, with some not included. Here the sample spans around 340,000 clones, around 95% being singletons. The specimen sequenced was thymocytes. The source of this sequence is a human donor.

CDR3 sequence (DNA): TGCGCCAGCAGCCAAGATGCCAGGGAAGTTTCTAGACCCTCTGGAAACACCATATATTTT. This translates into CASSQDAREVSRPSGNTIYF. This rearrangement joins TRBV4-1 to TRBJ1-3, with D perhaps TRBD1 (5 bases). CDR1 and CDR2 from the germline V gene are MGHRA and YSYEKL. V was shortened by 0 bases and J by 0 bases, with 21 bases between the two germline ends. This CDR3 is 20 amino acids long.